One sample yielded the 31 T cell receptor beta chains listed below, sequenced in a study of Graves' ophthalmopathy and Graves' hyperthyroidism. Amplification of TCR beta CDR3 regions used RNA transcripts. RT-PCR in the first round used HTBI primers; a second-round multiplex PCR followed. One entry per CDR3 protein results from TCRdb running MiXCR on the multiplex PCR reads. The table lists more than 300,000 distinct CDR3 sequences, 15% of them singletons. Source material: peripheral blood. These receptors all stem from a young woman with stable Graves' hyperthyroidism.

This clonotype was counted at least ten times. J is TRBJ1-1 and V is TRBV7-9; D uncertain. V gave up 5 bases and J gave up 4 bases, with 8 bases separating them. Looked up from germline, CDR1 is SEHNR and CDR2 is FQNEAQ (reference sequence). The CDR3 totals 12 residues. CDR3 in amino acids: CASSRATTEAFF. The CDR3 DNA reads as TGTGCCAGCAGCCGAGCTACCACTGAAGCTTTCTTT.

This clonotype was seen repeatedly, ten times or more. V is TRBV6-6 and J is TRBJ2-7, with D possibly matching TRBD2 (5 bases). The CDR3 sequence is 19 residues long. V was clipped by 5 bases and J by 0 bases, with 26 bases between them. Germline V gene lookup returns CDR1 MNHNY and CDR2 SVGAGI (reference sequence). CDR3 nucleotide sequence: TGTGCCAGCAGTCTGAGGAGGAACCGTAACCAAAGGAGCTCCTACGAGCAGTACTTC. It yields the protein CASSLRRNRNQRSSYEQYF.

This clonotype has a count of ten or more. This chain connects TRBV12-3 or TRBV12-4 to TRBJ1-1; TRBD1 matches 7 bases. This CDR3 spans 15 amino acids. J gave up 3 bases and V 8 bases, and 12 bases lay outside the gene matches. As DNA, the CDR3 is TGTGCCAGCGACCTTGTGGGGCAGGGGGACACTGAAGCTTTCTTT. This encodes CASDLVGQGDTEAFF.

The chain combines TRBV7-8 with TRBJ1-5; D is unresolved. Trimming removed 5 bases at V and 0 bases at J, with 14 bases between. Germline V gene sequence: CDR1 SGHVS, CDR2 FQNEAQ. CDR3 length equals 16 residues. The CDR3 loop reads CASSLSRTFSNQPQHF. CDR3 in DNA: TGTGCCAGCAGCCTCTCCCGGACTTTTAGCAATCAGCCCCAGCATTTT.

This clonotype was observed a few times. This chain uses TRBV18 with TRBJ1-1; a possible D gene is TRBD1 (5 bases). Germline assignment: CDR1 KGHSH and CDR2 LQKENI. With 2 bases removed from V and 3 bases from J, the gap between germline ends came to 10 bases. The CDR3 covers 14 residues. The CDR3, as DNA: TGTGCCAGCTCACCATCCCAGGGATACACTGAAGCTTTCTTT. It codes for CASSPSQGYTEAFF.

At least ten counts were recorded for this clonotype. The gene calls are TRBV11-2 and TRBJ2-5; TRBD2 agrees at 12 bases. V lost 3 bases and J lost 4; bases outside the gene matches: 9. The CDR3 covers 17 residues. CDR1 SGHAT and CDR2 FQNNGV come from the germline V gene. The DNA for the CDR3 is TGTGCCAGCAGCTTGCAAGGAGTACTAGCGGGGGGAGAGACCCAGTACTTC. Translation: CASSLQGVLAGGETQYF.

This clonotype was picked up many times. This chain links TRBV20-1 with TRBJ1-1; no firm D call. Germline CDR1 is DFQATT and CDR2 is SNEGSKA (reference sequence). CDR3 length: 12 amino acids. The V end lost 0 bases, the J end lost 4 bases, and 6 bases lay between the germline ends. The CDR3 nucleotides are TGCAGTGCTAGAGAGGGAGGCACTGAAGCTTTCTTT. Translating it yields CSAREGGTEAFF.

This clonotype was seen ten or more times. The rearrangement links TRBV7-2 to TRBJ1-6; D perhaps matches TRBD1 (6 bases). Germline V lookup: CDR1 SGHTA, CDR2 FQGNSA. The CDR3 totals 15 residues. V lost 4 bases and J 9 bases, leaving 16 bases between the germline ends. The DNA for the CDR3 is TGTGCCAGCAGCTCGCAGGGGATCGGAGGTTCACCCCTCCACTTT. Amino acids: CASSSQGIGGSPLHF. The full variable domain, rest sourced from reference TRBV7-2 and TRBJ1-6, is GAGVSQSPSNKVTEKGKDVELRCDPISGHTALYWYRQSLGQGLEFLIYFQGNSAPDKSGLPSDRFSAERTGGSVSTLTIQRTQQEDSAVYLCASSSQGIGGSPLHFGNGTRLTVT.

In this sample, this clonotype turned up many times. The chain combines TRBV7-3 with TRBJ2-7, with no clear D. V was shortened by 5 bases and J by 7 bases, with 6 bases between the two germline ends. The germline V gene has CDR1 SGHTA and CDR2 FQGTGA. CDR3 length: 10 amino acids. The chain's CDR3 is CASSPAEQYF. The CDR3 DNA sequence: TGTGCCAGCAGCCCAGCTGAGCAGTACTTC. Using reference TRBV7-3 and TRBJ2-7 for the parts outside the CDR3, the full variable domain is GAGVSQTPSNKVTEKGKYVELRCDPISGHTALYWYRQSLGQGPEFLIYFQGTGAADDSGLPNDRFFAVRPEGSVSTLKIQRTERGDSAVYLCASSPAEQYFGPGTRLTVT.

This clonotype was counted many times. This rearrangement joins TRBV11-2 to TRBJ2-7; D is perhaps TRBD1 (6 bases). This CDR3 spans 14 amino acids. The germline CDR1 and CDR2 sequences are SGHAT and FQNNGV. V lost 2 bases and J lost 3, with 11 bases in between. Here the CDR3 DNA reads TGTGCCAGCAGCTTAAACAGGGAGTTCTACGAGCAGTACTTC. Translated, it gives CASSLNREFYEQYF.

This clonotype appeared many times. The V and J genes are TRBV20-1 and TRBJ1-1, with D unresolved. Germline CDR1 is DFQATT and CDR2 is SNEGSKA (reference sequence). V dropped 0 bases and J dropped 6 bases, with 11 bases sitting between them. This CDR3 region has 13 residues. The chain's CDR3 is CSARESVGPEAFF. CDR3 bases: TGCAGTGCTAGAGAAAGTGTGGGCCCTGAAGCTTTCTTT.

This clonotype was counted at least ten times. V is TRBV2 and J is TRBJ2-5; no clear D gene. The CDR3 loop spans 12 amino acids. The V gene lost 8 bases and the J gene lost 2 bases, with 9 bases spanning the gap. Germline assignment: CDR1 SNHLY and CDR2 FYNNEI. The chain's CDR3 is CASGITQETQYF. DNA for the CDR3: TGTGCCAGCGGAATAACACAAGAGACCCAGTACTTC.

This clonotype showed up many times. V and J are TRBV20-1 and TRBJ2-7; 8 bases align to TRBD1. Trimming at V came to 5 bases and at J to 5 bases, leaving 2 bases not matched to a gene. This CDR3 is built from 11 residues. In germline, CDR1 is DFQATT, CDR2 SNEGSKA (reference sequence). In DNA, the CDR3 is TGCAGTGCTGGGACAGGAAACGAGCAGTACTTC. It codes for CSAGTGNEQYF.

This clonotype was counted at least ten times. CDR3 DNA sequence: TGTGCCAGCAGGGGGGGAGAACAGGCTGAAGCTTTCTTT. Encoded protein: CASRGGEQAEAFF. This chain uses TRBV6-1 with TRBJ1-1; tentative D call: TRBD1 (5 bases). The length of the CDR3 is 13 residues. V dropped 6 bases and J dropped 6 bases, with 14 bases sitting between them. The V gene's germline CDR1 is MNHNS and CDR2 SASEGT.

This clonotype has only a few counts. This chain connects TRBV2 to TRBJ1-5, with 9 bases fitting TRBD1. CDR1 and CDR2 from the germline V gene are SNHLY and FYNNEI. The CDR3 spans 13 residues. V lost 10 bases to trimming and J lost 5 bases; unmatched junction nucleotides: 6. This chain's CDR3 is CATTRDRDQPQHF. The CDR3 nucleotides are TGTGCCACCACCCGGGACAGGGATCAGCCCCAGCATTTT.

This clonotype showed up many times. The V call is TRBV29-1, the J call TRBJ1-1; D might be TRBD1 (5 bases). V was clipped by 4 bases and J by 5 bases, with 14 bases between them. CDR3 length: 13 amino acids. In germline, CDR1 is SQVTM, CDR2 ANQGSEA. The CDR3 bases are TGCAGCGTTGGGGGGGGGATTGCTACTGAAGCTTTCTTT. Its protein product is CSVGGGIATEAFF.

The CDR3 reads CASSDSSWRPGVGNQPQHF. The CDR3 bases are TGTGCCAGCAGTGACTCCTCCTGGAGACCTGGAGTGGGCAATCAGCCCCAGCATTTT. The J gene is TRBJ1-5, the V gene TRBV6-4; D remains unclear. Germline values: CDR1 MRHNA, CDR2 SNTAGT. V was shortened by 0 bases and J by 2 bases, with 20 bases between the two germline ends. The CDR3 contains 19 residues.

The V call is TRBV6-2 or TRBV6-3, the J call TRBJ1-1, with D maybe TRBD1 (6 bases). Trimming stripped 5 bases from V and 4 bases from J, with 29 bases between. Germline assignment: CDR1 MNHEY and CDR2 SVGEGT. The CDR3 sequence is 19 residues long. CDR3 sequence: CASSTTGMGRQATVTEAFF. In DNA, the CDR3 is TGTGCCAGCAGTACCACAGGGATGGGGAGGCAGGCCACAGTCACTGAAGCTTTCTTT.

This clonotype was seen many times. This chain links TRBV19 with TRBJ2-2; D is perhaps TRBD2 (6 bases). The CDR3 sequence is 15 residues long. V was cut by 7 bases and J by 5 bases, with 17 bases left in between. CDR1 is LNHDA and CDR2 is SQIVND in the germline V gene (reference sequence). The CDR3 nucleotides read TGTGCCAGTACCTCTGGGGGGTATCATACCGGGGAGCTGTTTTTT. Its protein product is CASTSGGYHTGELFF.

This clonotype was seen a few times. The chain employs TRBV14 and TRBJ1-2; TRBD1 might be the D (5 bases). The CDR3 is 16 residues long. Germline V gene sequence: CDR1 SGHDN, CDR2 FVKESK. Trimming shortened V by 0 bases and J by 4 bases, and 15 bases separated the two germline ends. The CDR3 here is CASSQEGPGGGYGYTF. The CDR3, as DNA: TGTGCCAGCAGCCAAGAGGGTCCCGGGGGTGGCTATGGCTACACCTTC.

This clonotype showed up many times. The V call is TRBV6-2 or TRBV6-3, the J call TRBJ2-5; 7 bases are a match to TRBD1. Trimming took 5 bases from V and 3 from J; bases not matched to a gene: 9. This CDR3 is built from 15 residues. Germline V CDR1 and CDR2: MNHEY, SVGEGT. The CDR3 DNA follows: TGTGCCAGCAGTACCTACGACAGGGTAAAAGAGACCCAGTACTTC. This translates into CASSTYDRVKETQYF.

In the case of this clonotype: Since a much larger clone is just one base distant, this may be a read error. CDR3: CASSLGLGGQGYSF. CDR3 DNA: TGTGCCAGCAGCTTAGGTCTCGGCGGACAGGGCTACAGCTTC. V and J are TRBV7-2 and TRBJ1-2; 8 positions match TRBD1. From germline, CDR1 is SGHTA and CDR2 FQGNSA. CDR3 size: 14 residues.

This clonotype was seen only a few times. For the CDR3, the DNA is TGTGCCAGCAGCCTTCCTTTCTCGGCCAAAAACATTCAGTACTTC. It specifies CASSLPFSAKNIQYF. This chain joins TRBV5-5 and TRBJ2-4; D gene uncertain. The V end was cut by 4 bases, the J end by 1 base, with 12 bases between. CDR1 SGHKS and CDR2 YYEKEE come from the germline V gene (reference sequence). The CDR3 runs 15 residues.

This clonotype was seen repeatedly, ten times or more. The chain joins TRBV6-1 to TRBJ1-6; the match to TRBD1 covers 11 bases. The ends lost 10 bases at V and 9 bases at J; junction bases unmatched: 8. The CDR3 contains 14 residues. Germline V CDR1 and CDR2: MNHNS, SASEGT. CDR3 nucleotide sequence: TGTGCCACCTGGACAGGGGGCTCAAGTTCACCCCTCCACTTT. Protein product: CATWTGGSSSPLHF.

This clonotype was seen ten or more times. This chain links TRBV7-2 with TRBJ2-7; TRBD2 aligns across 11 bases. Per the germline V gene, CDR1 is SGHTA and CDR2 is FQGNSA. The CDR3 loop spans 14 amino acids. The ends lost 3 bases at V and 2 bases at J; junction bases unmatched: 0. This CDR3 reads CASSLTSGTYEQYF. The CDR3 nucleotides are TGTGCCAGCAGCTTGACTAGCGGGACCTACGAGCAGTACTTC.

The sample holds a few counts of this clonotype. V usage is TRBV5-1 and J usage is TRBJ2-7; no reliable D call. Germline CDR1 SGHRS, CDR2 YFSETQ. Trimming left V 2 bases short and J 4 bases short, with 10 bases between. The CDR3 contains 13 residues. The CDR3 region is CASSFYAEYEQYF. DNA of the CDR3: TGCGCCAGCAGCTTTTACGCGGAATACGAGCAGTACTTC. Full variable domain (remainder filled in from reference TRBV5-1 and TRBJ2-7): KAGVTQTPRYLIKTRGQQVTLSCSPISGHRSVSWYQQTPGQGLQFLFEYFSETQRNKGNFPGRFSGRQFSNSRSEMNVSTLELGDSALYLCASSFYAEYEQYFGPGTRLTVT.

This clonotype was counted at least ten times. The chain carries TRBV12-3 or TRBV12-4 and TRBJ1-2; D ambiguous. The CDR3 runs to 12 residues. V dropped 1 base and J dropped 7 bases, with 7 bases sitting between them. The CDR3 is CASSLEGVGYTF. The CDR3 DNA sequence: TGTGCCAGCAGTTTAGAGGGAGTTGGCTACACCTTC.

This chain joins TRBV6-2 or TRBV6-3 and TRBJ1-2; D is ambiguous. The V and J ends lost 4 bases and 2 bases respectively, with 8 bases between them. Per the germline V gene, CDR1 is MNHEY and CDR2 is SVGEGT. CDR3 length: 13 amino acids. CDR3 amino acids: CASSWSQNYGYTF. CDR3 coding DNA: TGTGCCAGCAGTTGGTCGCAGAACTATGGCTACACCTTC.

This clonotype was recorded many times. The V gene is TRBV6-2 or TRBV6-3, the J gene TRBJ1-2; 7 bases are shared with TRBD1. After removal of 6 bases from V and 4 bases from J, the junction contained 5 bases not matched to a gene. The CDR3 has 13 amino acids. Germline values: CDR1 MNHEY, CDR2 SVGEGT. The CDR3 loop reads CASRPGTAYGYTF. The CDR3 DNA is TGTGCCAGCAGACCCGGGACAGCCTATGGCTACACCTTC.

This clonotype was found many times. The rearrangement uses TRBV29-1 and TRBJ2-5; D might be TRBD1 (6 bases). CDR3 length: 12 residues. Deletions cut 7 bases from V and 5 bases from J, with 14 bases between. Germline V gene sequence: CDR1 SQVTM, CDR2 ANQGSEA. CDR3 amino acids: CSGGNRAETQYF. The CDR3 DNA is TGCAGCGGGGGAAACAGGGCCGAGACCCAGTACTTC.

The chain links TRBV5-1 to TRBJ2-7, with D possibly being TRBD1 (6 bases). The germline V gene encodes CDR1 SGHRS and CDR2 YFSETQ. The CDR3 spans 16 residues. Trimming stripped 3 bases from V and 6 bases from J, with 22 bases between. The CDR3 nucleotides read TGCGCCAGCAGCTATTTTAGAGGGGTCCTAGGGGGCGAGCAGTACTTC. Residues: CASSYFRGVLGGEQYF.